This passage covers 15 T cell receptor beta chains from one sample sequenced in a study of T-cell memory formation after mild COVID-19. TCRdb fed the 5' RACE reads into MiXCR, producing one record per CDR3 protein. The table has fewer than 150,000 distinct CDR3 sequences, approximately 5.9% seen once. Sequencing used PBMCs or a T cell subset sorted from them (not recorded which). These receptors all stem from an adult woman who had mild COVID-19 (a few samples of this study predate the infection). Cell type and time point are not known.

This chain links TRBV10-3 with TRBJ2-4; perhaps TRBD1 as D (5 bases). V lost 0 bases, J lost 4 bases, and 7 bases lay in between. CDR1 and CDR2 (germline): ENHRY, SYGVKD. This CDR3 has 14 amino acids. CDR3 sequence reads: CAISESTAKNIQYF. CDR3 DNA sequence: TGTGCCATCAGTGAGTCGACAGCAAAAAACATTCAGTACTTC.

The rearrangement uses TRBV3-1 and TRBJ2-7; the D is unclear. This CDR3 comprises 13 residues. Germline CDR1 is LGHDT and CDR2 is YNNKEL (reference sequence). Trimming took 7 bases from V and 5 from J, leaving 15 bases between them. The DNA for the CDR3 is TGTGCCAGCACCTCCCCGAGCGAAAACGAGCAGTACTTC. Encoded protein: CASTSPSENEQYF.

This clonotype was recorded a few times. This rearrangement joins TRBV20-1 to TRBJ2-5; 7 bases align to TRBD2. The germline V gene encodes CDR1 DFQATT and CDR2 SNEGSKA (reference sequence). The CDR3 spans 14 residues. The V gene end was trimmed by 0 bases and the J gene end by 3 bases; junction bases not matched to a gene: 4. CDR3 in amino acids: CSARDIAGEETQYF. The CDR3 nucleotides are TGCAGTGCTAGAGATATTGCGGGAGAAGAGACCCAGTACTTC.

This clonotype was seen at least ten times. The chain joins TRBV7-2 to TRBJ2-5; TRBD2 matches at 9 bases. V shed 4 bases and J 1 base; nucleotides not matched to a gene: 4. The germline gives CDR1 SGHTA, CDR2 FQGNSA. The CDR3 is 15 residues long. The CDR3 coding sequence is TGTGCCAGCAGCTCGCGGGGGGGCATCCAAGAGACCCAGTACTTC. It codes for CASSSRGGIQETQYF.

This chain links TRBV7-8 with TRBJ1-4; D not certain. Trimming removed 4 bases from V and 0 bases from J, with 12 bases in between. Germline CDR1 and CDR2: SGHVS and FQNEAQ. The CDR3 runs 16 residues. The CDR3 is CASSSARGATNEKLFF. Written as DNA, the CDR3 is TGTGCCAGCAGCTCCGCCCGGGGTGCAACTAATGAAAAACTGTTTTTT.

This clonotype was found a few times. CDR3 region: CASSLNRVRDTEAFF. CDR3 nucleotides: TGTGCCAGCAGCTTAAATAGGGTCAGGGACACTGAAGCTTTCTTT. V and J are TRBV7-3 and TRBJ1-1; TRBD1 is a possible D gene (5 bases). Germline values: CDR1 SGHTA, CDR2 FQGTGA. This CDR3 is built from 15 residues. The V and J ends lost 1 base and 3 bases respectively, with 12 bases between them.

This clonotype was detected ten times or more. The chain links TRBV11-2 to TRBJ2-1, with 12 bases lining up with TRBD2. Germline lookup yields CDR1 SGHAT and CDR2 FQNNGV. The CDR3 is 16 residues long. The V gene end was trimmed by 5 bases and the J gene end by 8 bases; junction bases not matched to a gene: 10. In nucleotides, the CDR3 is TGTGCCAGCAGCGCCAGCCTAGCGGGAGGGCAGTATGAGCAGTTCTTC. This translates into CASSASLAGGQYEQFF.

This clonotype has just a few counts. The chain links TRBV12-3 or TRBV12-4 to TRBJ1-5; D gene ambiguous. The V end lost 3 bases, the J end lost 6 bases, and 3 bases lay between the germline ends. CDR3 size: 11 residues. CDR3 in amino acids: CASSLSQPQHF. The CDR3 DNA reads as TGTGCCAGCAGTTTGAGTCAGCCCCAGCATTTT.

In this sample, this clonotype is medium-sized. The rearrangement links TRBV12-3 or TRBV12-4 to TRBJ2-7, with 9 bases that match TRBD1. CDR3 length: 17 residues. The trim removed 3 bases at V and 1 base at J, leaving 10 bases unmatched. This chain's CDR3 is CASSLGMTGTGSYEQYF. The CDR3 DNA is TGTGCCAGCAGTTTGGGGATGACGGGGACAGGGTCCTACGAGCAGTACTTC.

There are many counts of this clonotype. The genes are TRBV29-1 and TRBJ2-5, with 10 bases matching TRBD2. This CDR3 is 15 amino acids long. The trim removed 3 bases at V and 4 bases at J, leaving 8 bases unmatched. CDR1 is SQVTM and CDR2 is ANQGSEA in the germline V gene. CDR3 sequence reads: CSVEAWTSGAETQYF. The CDR3 DNA follows: TGCAGCGTTGAGGCCTGGACTAGCGGCGCAGAGACCCAGTACTTC.

This clonotype was counted a few times. The V call is TRBV6-1, the J call TRBJ2-7; 13 bases are a match to TRBD2. CDR3 length equals 16 residues. Per the germline V gene, CDR1 is MNHNS and CDR2 is SASEGT. The junction had 4 bases not matched to a gene; V was cut back by 1 base and J by 4 bases. The CDR3 loop is CASSEGTSGSVYEQYF. The CDR3 DNA sequence: TGTGCCAGCAGTGAAGGGACTAGCGGGAGTGTATACGAGCAGTACTTC.

This clonotype was detected a few times. This chain connects TRBV2 to TRBJ2-3; TRBD2 matches at 8 bases. V dropped 1 base and J dropped 0; count of bases not matched to a gene: 3. This CDR3 is built from 16 residues. Germline V gene data show CDR1 as SNHLY and CDR2 as FYNNEI. DNA for the CDR3: TGTGCCAGCAGTGAAGTGCGCGGGGGGAGCACAGATACGCAGTATTTT. Translation: CASSEVRGGSTDTQYF.

This clonotype was picked up many times. The rearrangement links TRBV5-5 to TRBJ1-5, with 7 bases fitting TRBD1. The V and J ends lost 0 bases and 5 bases, in that order; junction bases with no gene match: 8. Germline lookup yields CDR1 SGHKS and CDR2 YYEKEE (reference sequence). The CDR3 is made up of 16 amino acids. The CDR3 loop reads CASSLGGGQYYQPQHF. The CDR3 nucleotides are TGTGCCAGCAGCTTGGGGGGGGGACAGTACTATCAGCCCCAGCATTTT.

This clonotype was seen only a few times. J is TRBJ2-1 and V is TRBV5-6, with TRBD2 identical over 10 bases. Germline V lookup: CDR1 SGHDT, CDR2 YYEEEE. The J segment lost 10 bases and the V segment lost 3 bases, leaving 10 bases of the junction unmatched. The CDR3 has 15 residues. DNA of the CDR3: TGTGCCAGCAGCTCCAAATCGGGACTAGCGTGGGAGCAGTTCTTC. This gives the protein CASSSKSGLAWEQFF.

The rearrangement joins TRBV24-1 to TRBJ1-1, with D hard to call. The CDR3 has 13 residues. CDR1 is KGHDR and CDR2 is SFDVKD in the germline V gene. V was pared by 3 bases and J by 4 bases, with 8 bases between. DNA of the CDR3: TGTGCCACCAGTGATCCCCGGCCCACTGAAGCTTTCTTT. It specifies CATSDPRPTEAFF.